This T cell receptor (beta chain) was sequenced in a study of blood T cell repertoires in COVID-19 (dated by TCRdb to 2018 to 2020). Study-level background: Samples from collaborators originated in the United States, Italy and Spain and spanned both the acute and convalescent phases of COVID-19. The prospective study material was composed of cDNA or gDNA derived from T cells, B-cell-depleted T cells, or PBMCs. Subjects who had been exposed to COVID-19, were actively infected with it, or had recovered from it provided the deeply sampled blood TCRbeta repertoires that made up the dataset. The repertoires were made available in a free public database intended to serve as a resource for research on the immune response to SARS-CoV-2. The samples were drawn from two sources: the first 160 participants of the ongoing ImmuneRACE study, and some 1,300 subjects contributed by 6 global collaborators. The sample metadata nearly always contained a de-identified subject ID, COVID-19 status, age in years and sex. Where HLA class I and class II types were available, the types were taken from metadata supplied by the sample provider, not from assay-based typing.

The study at large found these results: The amount of clinical and demographic metadata varied by source and participant and was provided uncurated.

Another Seattle source contributed samples from volunteer blood donors who had recovered from COVID-19. Each collaborating institution followed its own protocols to collect whole blood in K2EDTA tubes. For TCRbeta analysis, collaborators shipped samples in one of three forms: frozen whole blood, isolated PBMCs, or DNA extracted from either of those sample types. TCRbeta CDR3 regions were amplified from genomic DNA using the immunoSEQ Assay, a bias-controlled multiplex PCR. The original pipeline was this. Nucleated cell counts per sample were estimated from amplification of reference gene primers within the assay. To quantify the absolute abundance of each unique TCRbeta CDR3 rearrangement, sequence reads were collapsed and filtered. For each sample, productive Simpson clonality was calculated by taking the square root of Simpson's diversity index across productive rearrangements. Here the immuneACCESS table is served through TCRdb, limited to in-frame sequences with V and J called. Missing clones are a known gap in these copies; in checked studies unresolved V genes cover under half, and the rest lacks a known reason. The V and J calls and clone size come from that table; D and trimming were worked out from the DNA. Here the sample has fewer than 150,000 clones; 78% occur a single time. The ten largest make up approximately 11% of the sample.

The CDR3 spans 14 residues, from the cysteine through the phenylalanine. The only DNA kept is the CDR3, 42 bases in frame from the first base. V drops 4 bases and J drops 4 bases, leaving 13 bases in between. CDR1 and CDR2 (SGHVS, FQNEAQ) derive from the germline V gene. Turning to this clone: What this receptor recognizes is not known. Base qualities are missing; no much larger clone stands one base away.

Input material: peripheral blood. The TCR comes from a man in his 60s who had recovered from COVID-19. The rearranged chain carries TRBV7-8 and TRBJ1-1; a tentative D match to TRBD1 spans 5 bases. The nucleotide sequence reads as follows: TGTGCCAGCAGCTCCAGGGATTTCGGCACTGAAGCTTTCTTT. The resulting protein is CASSSRDFGTEAFF.